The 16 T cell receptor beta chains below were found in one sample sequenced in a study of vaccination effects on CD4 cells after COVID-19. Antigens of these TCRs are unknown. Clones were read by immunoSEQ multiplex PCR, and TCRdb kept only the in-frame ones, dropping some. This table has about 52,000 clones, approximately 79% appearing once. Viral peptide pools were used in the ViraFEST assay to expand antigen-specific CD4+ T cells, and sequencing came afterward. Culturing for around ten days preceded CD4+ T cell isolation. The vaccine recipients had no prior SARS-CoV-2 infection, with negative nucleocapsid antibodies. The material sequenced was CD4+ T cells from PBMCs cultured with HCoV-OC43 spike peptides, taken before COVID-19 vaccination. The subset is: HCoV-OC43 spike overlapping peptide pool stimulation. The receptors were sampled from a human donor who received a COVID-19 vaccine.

CDR3 in DNA: TGTGCCAGCAGCCCGTACTCAGGGGGCCGAGCGAACACTGAAGCTTTCTTT. Translated: CASSPYSGGRANTEAFF. The rearrangement uses TRBV5-6 and TRBJ1-1, with TRBD1 matching 8 bases. The V gene's germline CDR1 is SGHDT and CDR2 YYEEEE. CDR3 length: 17 residues. Trimming cost V 4 bases and J 1 base; bases outside gene matches: 12.

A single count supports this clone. In DNA form, the CDR3 reads TGTGCCAGCCCCCTCCGGAGACCGAGCACAGATACGCAGTATTTT. As protein: CASPLRRPSTDTQYF. The chain uses TRBV5-8 and TRBJ2-3; D call uncertain. Trimming pared 7 bases from V and 0 bases from J, leaving 15 bases between. CDR1 SGHTS and CDR2 YDEGEE come from the germline V gene. The CDR3 consists of 15 residues.

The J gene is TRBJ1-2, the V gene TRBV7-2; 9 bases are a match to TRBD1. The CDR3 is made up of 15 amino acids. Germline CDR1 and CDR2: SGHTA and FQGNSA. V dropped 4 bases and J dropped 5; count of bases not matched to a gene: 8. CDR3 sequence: CASSYKLGQGYGYTF. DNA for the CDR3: TGTGCCAGCAGCTATAAACTAGGACAGGGGTATGGCTACACCTTC.

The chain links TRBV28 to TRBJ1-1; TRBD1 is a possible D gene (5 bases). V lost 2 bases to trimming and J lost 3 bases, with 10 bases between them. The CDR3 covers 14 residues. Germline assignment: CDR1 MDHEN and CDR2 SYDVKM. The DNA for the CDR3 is TGTGCCAGCAGTTTAGAGGGAGGGGACACTGAAGCTTTCTTT. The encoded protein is CASSLEGGDTEAFF. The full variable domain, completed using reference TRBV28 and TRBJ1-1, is DVKVTQSSRYLVKRTGEKVFLECVQDMDHENMFWYRQDPGLGLRLIYFSYDVKMKEKGDIPEGYSVSREKKERFSLILESASTNQTSMYLCASSLEGGDTEAFFGQGTRLTVV.

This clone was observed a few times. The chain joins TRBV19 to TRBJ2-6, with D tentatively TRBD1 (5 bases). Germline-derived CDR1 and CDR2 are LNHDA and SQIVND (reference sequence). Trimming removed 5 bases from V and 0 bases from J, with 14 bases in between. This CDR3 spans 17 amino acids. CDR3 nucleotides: TGTGCCAGTAGTCTGGCAGGGTTCAGCTCTGGGGCCAACGTCCTGACTTTC. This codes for CASSLAGFSSGANVLTF.

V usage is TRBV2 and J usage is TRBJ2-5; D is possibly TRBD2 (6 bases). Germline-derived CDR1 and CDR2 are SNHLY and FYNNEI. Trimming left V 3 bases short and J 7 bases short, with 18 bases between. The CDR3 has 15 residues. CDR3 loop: CASSDGGAPGWTQYF. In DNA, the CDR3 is TGTGCCAGCAGTGACGGCGGGGCGCCCGGATGGACCCAGTACTTC.

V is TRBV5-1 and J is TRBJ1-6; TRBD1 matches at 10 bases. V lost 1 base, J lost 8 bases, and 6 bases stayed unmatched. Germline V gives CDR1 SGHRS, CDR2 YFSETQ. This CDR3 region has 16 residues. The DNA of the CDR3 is TGCGCCAGCAGCTTGTCGGGACAGGGGATTGATTCACCCCTCCACTTT. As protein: CASSLSGQGIDSPLHF.

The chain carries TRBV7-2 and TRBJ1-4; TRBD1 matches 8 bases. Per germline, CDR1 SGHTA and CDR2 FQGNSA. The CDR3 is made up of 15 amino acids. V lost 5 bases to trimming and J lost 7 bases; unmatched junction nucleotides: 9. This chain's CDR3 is CASSGQGAVSEKLFF. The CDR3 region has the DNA TGTGCCAGCAGCGGACAGGGTGCCGTTTCTGAAAAACTGTTTTTT.

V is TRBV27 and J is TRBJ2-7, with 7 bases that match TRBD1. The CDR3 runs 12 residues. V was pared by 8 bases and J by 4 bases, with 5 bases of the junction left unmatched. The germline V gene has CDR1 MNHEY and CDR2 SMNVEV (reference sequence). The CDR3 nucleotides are TGTGCCAGCGGGGACAGTAAATACGAGCAGTACGTC. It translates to CASGDSKYEQYV.

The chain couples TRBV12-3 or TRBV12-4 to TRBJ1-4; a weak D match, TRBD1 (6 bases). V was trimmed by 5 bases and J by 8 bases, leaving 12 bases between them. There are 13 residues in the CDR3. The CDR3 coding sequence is TGTGCCAGCAGTGCCGACAGGAGGGAAAAACTGTTTTTT. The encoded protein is CASSADRREKLFF.

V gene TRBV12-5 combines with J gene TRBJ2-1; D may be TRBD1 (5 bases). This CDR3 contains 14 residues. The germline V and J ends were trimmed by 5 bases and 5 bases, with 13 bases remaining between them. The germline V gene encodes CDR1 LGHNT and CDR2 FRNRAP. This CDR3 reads CASGNGRGNNEQFF. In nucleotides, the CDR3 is TGTGCTAGTGGTAATGGTAGGGGTAACAATGAGCAGTTCTTC.

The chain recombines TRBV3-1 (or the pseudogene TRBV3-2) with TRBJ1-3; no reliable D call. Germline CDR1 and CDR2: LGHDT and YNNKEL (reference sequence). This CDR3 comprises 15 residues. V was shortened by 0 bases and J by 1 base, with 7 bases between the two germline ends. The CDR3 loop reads CASSQERVSGNTIYF. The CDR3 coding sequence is TGTGCCAGCAGCCAAGAGCGCGTTTCTGGAAACACCATATATTTT.

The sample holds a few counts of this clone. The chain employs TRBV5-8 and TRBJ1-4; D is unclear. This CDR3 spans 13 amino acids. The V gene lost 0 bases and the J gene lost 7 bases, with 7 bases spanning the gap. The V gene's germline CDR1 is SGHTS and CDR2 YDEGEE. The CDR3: CASSLDAGEKLFF. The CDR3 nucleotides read TGTGCCAGCAGCTTGGACGCAGGTGAAAAACTGTTTTTT. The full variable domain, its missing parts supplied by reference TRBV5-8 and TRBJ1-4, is EAGVTQSPTHLIKTRGQQATLRCSPISGHTSVYWYQQALGLGLQFLLWYDEGEERNRGNFPPRFSGRQFPNYSSELNVNALELEDSALYLCASSLDAGEKLFFGSGTQLSVL.

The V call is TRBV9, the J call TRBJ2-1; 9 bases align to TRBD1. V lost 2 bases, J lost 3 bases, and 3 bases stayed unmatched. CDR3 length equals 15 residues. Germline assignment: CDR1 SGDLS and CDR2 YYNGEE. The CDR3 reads CASSVRDRDYNEQFF. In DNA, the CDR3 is TGTGCCAGCAGCGTCCGGGACAGGGACTACAATGAGCAGTTCTTC.

This chain's CDR3 is CASSESGTGHNEQFF. The CDR3 nucleotides read TGTGCCAGCAGTGAATCCGGGACTGGACACAATGAGCAGTTCTTC. V gene TRBV6-1 combines with J gene TRBJ2-1; tentative D call: TRBD2 (6 bases). V lost 2 bases, J lost 5 bases, and 13 bases lay in between. Germline-derived CDR1 and CDR2 are MNHNS and SASEGT. The CDR3 spans 15 residues.

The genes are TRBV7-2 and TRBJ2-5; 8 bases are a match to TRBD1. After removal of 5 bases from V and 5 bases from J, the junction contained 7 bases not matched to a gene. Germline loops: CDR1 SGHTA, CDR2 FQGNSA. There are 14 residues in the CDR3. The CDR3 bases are TGTGCCAGCAGCCCCGGGACAGGAGGCGAGACCCAGTACTTC. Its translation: CASSPGTGGETQYF.